This T cell receptor beta chain originates from a study of identical twins. In regard to this clonotype: Its target is unknown.

This CDR3 is built from 17 residues. Germline V gene sequence: CDR1 SNHLY, CDR2 FYNNEI. J gave up 4 bases and V 2 bases, and 9 bases lay outside the gene matches. Study-level findings and limits: The degree of excess twin sharing was weaker in beta out-of-frame sequences.

Each CDR3 protein is one row after TCRdb ran MiXCR on the 5' RACE reads. The sample has approximately 490,000 distinct CDR3 sequences, around 24% seen once. Another study also made use of these data, one on yellow fever vaccine responses in identical twins.

The source of this sequence is a woman younger than 30 in good health. The sequencing input was CD4+ T cells sorted from blood. The rearrangement joins TRBV2 to TRBJ2-5; TRBD2 matches at 11 bases. CDR3 DNA sequence: TGTGCCAGCAGTGAACGGGAGGGACTAGCGGTCCGAGAGACCCAGTACTTC. Encoded protein: CASSEREGLAVRETQYF.